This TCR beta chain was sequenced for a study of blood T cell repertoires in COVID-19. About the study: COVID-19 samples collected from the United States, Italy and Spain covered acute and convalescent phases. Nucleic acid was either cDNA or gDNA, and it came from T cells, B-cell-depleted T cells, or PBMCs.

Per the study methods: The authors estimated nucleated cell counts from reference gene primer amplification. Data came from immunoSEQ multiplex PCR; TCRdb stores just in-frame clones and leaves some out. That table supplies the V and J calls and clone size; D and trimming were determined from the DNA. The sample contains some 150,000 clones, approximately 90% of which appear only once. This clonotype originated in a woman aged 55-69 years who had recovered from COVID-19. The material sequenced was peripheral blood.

The CDR3 DNA reads as TGCGCCAGCAGCTTAGGGAGGGATTCGGATGAGCAGTTCTTC. Residues: CASSLGRDSDEQFF. The chain combines TRBV5-1 with TRBJ2-1; 7 nucleotides match TRBD2. Germline V lookup: CDR1 SGHRS, CDR2 YFSETQ. The length of the CDR3 is 14 residues. Trimming at V came to 2 bases and at J to 8 bases, leaving 7 bases not matched to a gene.